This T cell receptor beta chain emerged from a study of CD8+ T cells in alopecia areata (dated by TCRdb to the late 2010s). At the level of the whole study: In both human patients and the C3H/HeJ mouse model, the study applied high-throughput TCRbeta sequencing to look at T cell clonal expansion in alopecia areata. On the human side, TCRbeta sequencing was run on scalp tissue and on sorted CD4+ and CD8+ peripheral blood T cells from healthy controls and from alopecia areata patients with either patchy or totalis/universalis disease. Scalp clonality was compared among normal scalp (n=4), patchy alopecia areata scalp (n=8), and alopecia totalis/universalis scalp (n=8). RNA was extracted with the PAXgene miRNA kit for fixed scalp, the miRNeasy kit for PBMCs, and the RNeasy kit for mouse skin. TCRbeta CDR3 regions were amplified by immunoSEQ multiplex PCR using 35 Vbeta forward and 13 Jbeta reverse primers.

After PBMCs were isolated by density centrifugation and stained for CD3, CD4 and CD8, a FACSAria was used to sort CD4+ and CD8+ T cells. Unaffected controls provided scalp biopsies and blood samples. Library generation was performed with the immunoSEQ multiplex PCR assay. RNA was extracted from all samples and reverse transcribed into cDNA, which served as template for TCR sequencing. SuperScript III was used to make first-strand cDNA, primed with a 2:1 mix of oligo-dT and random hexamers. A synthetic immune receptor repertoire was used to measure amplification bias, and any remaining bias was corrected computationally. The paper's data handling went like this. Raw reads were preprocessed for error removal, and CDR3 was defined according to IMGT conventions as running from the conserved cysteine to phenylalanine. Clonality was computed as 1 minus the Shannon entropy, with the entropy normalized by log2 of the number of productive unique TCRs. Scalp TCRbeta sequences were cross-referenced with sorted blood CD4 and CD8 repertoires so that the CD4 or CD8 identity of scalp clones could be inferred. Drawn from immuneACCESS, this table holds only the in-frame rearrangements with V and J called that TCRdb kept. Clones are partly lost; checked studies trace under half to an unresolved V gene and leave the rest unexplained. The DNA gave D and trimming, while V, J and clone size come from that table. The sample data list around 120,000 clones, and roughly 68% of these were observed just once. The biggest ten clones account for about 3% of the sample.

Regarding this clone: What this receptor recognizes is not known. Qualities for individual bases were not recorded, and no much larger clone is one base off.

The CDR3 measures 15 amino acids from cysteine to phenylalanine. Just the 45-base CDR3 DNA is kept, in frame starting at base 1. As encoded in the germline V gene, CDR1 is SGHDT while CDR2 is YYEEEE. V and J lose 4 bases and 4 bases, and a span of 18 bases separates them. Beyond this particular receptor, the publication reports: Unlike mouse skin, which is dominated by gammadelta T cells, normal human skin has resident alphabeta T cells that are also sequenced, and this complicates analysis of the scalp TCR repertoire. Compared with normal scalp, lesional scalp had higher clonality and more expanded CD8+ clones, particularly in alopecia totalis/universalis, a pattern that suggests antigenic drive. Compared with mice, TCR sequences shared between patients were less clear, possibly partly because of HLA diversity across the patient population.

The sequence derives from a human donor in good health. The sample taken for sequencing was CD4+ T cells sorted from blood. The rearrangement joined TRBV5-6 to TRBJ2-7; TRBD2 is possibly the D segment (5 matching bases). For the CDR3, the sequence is CASSRGGPLGYEQYF. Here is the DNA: TGTGCCAGCAGCCGCGGAGGTCCCCTAGGTTACGAGCAGTACTTC.